A selection of T cell receptor beta chains follows, all from one sample in a study of cytotoxic CD8 clonotypes in ibrutinib-treated CLL. TCRdb's table, derived via immunoSEQ multiplex PCR, lists solely in-frame clones and lacks some. The sample has tens of thousands of clones; about three quarters are singletons. The specimen comprised PBMCs, sampled at disease progression, from a patient treated with ibrutinib. Receptors were obtained from a human donor with chronic lymphocytic leukemia. The CDR3 runs from the conserved cysteine through the conserved F or W. Fields, in order: CDR3 length, V gene, J gene, clone size, D gene, CDR3 DNA, CDR3 protein. D genes are given only for firm matches. A clone size is listed for some rows: how often the clone was seen (once, few, many), or a class if it is expanded.

length: 14
V: TRBV27
J: TRBJ2-3
size: -
D: -
DNA: TGTGCCAGCAGTCTGCTACGGGGTCCAGATACGCAGTATTTT
CDR3: CASSLLRGPDTQYF

length: 16
V: TRBV2
J: TRBJ2-7
size: -
D: TRBD2
DNA: TGTGCCAGCAGCAGACTAGCGGGCTCTATCTCCTACGAGCAGTACTTC
CDR3: CASSRLAGSISYEQYF

length: 13
V: TRBV28
J: TRBJ1-5
size: -
D: -
DNA: TGTGCCAGCACCGGGATAGCGGGTCAGCCCCAGCATTTT
CDR3: CASTGIAGQPQHF

length: 14
V: TRBV10-3
J: TRBJ2-1
size: -
D: TRBD1
DNA: TGTGCCGTCATGCCGGGACAGGGGGTCGGTGAGCAGTTCTTC
CDR3: CAVMPGQGVGEQFF

length: 13
V: TRBV28
J: TRBJ2-1
size: once
D: -
DNA: TGTGCCAGCAGTTTCCTTACTAGCAGGGAGCAGTTCTTC
CDR3: CASSFLTSREQFF

length: 15
V: TRBV19
J: TRBJ1-2
size: few
D: -
DNA: TGTGCCAGTAGGCGGACGGTGGATTCTAACTATGGCTACACCTTC
CDR3: CASRRTVDSNYGYTF

length: 15
V: TRBV12-5
J: TRBJ1-5
size: few
D: -
DNA: TGTGCTAGTGGTCCACAGGGTATTTCCAGCCAGCCCCAGCATTTT
CDR3: CASGPQGISSQPQHF

length: 15
V: TRBV6-5
J: TRBJ2-2
size: -
D: TRBD1
DNA: TGTGCCAGCAGTTCGACAGGGCTCGGACCCGGGGAGCTGTTTTTT
CDR3: CASSSTGLGPGELFF

length: 16
V: TRBV5-1
J: TRBJ2-1
size: -
D: -
DNA: TGCGCCAGCAGCTTGGCTCCGCAGGGTGTGTTCGATGAGCAGTTCTTC
CDR3: CASSLAPQGVFDEQFF

length: 14
V: TRBV19
J: TRBJ2-7
size: few
D: TRBD1
DNA: TGTGCCAGTAGTATAGGGGACAGGATGGGCGAGCAGTACTTC
CDR3: CASSIGDRMGEQYF

length: 15
V: TRBV6-5
J: TRBJ2-1
size: -
D: TRBD1
DNA: TGTGCCAGCAGTCCCCGGGACAGGGTCGACAATGAGCAGTTCTTC
CDR3: CASSPRDRVDNEQFF

length: 15
V: TRBV11-2
J: TRBJ1-1
size: -
D: -
DNA: TGTGCCAGCAGCTTAGAAGAGATGGCAGCCCCGGAAGCTTTCTTT
CDR3: CASSLEEMAAPEAFF

length: 15
V: TRBV10-3
J: TRBJ1-1
size: once
D: TRBD1
DNA: TGTGCCATCAGTGAGTCCCAGGGGGCGCGTACTGAAGCTTTCTTT
CDR3: CAISESQGARTEAFF

length: 16
V: TRBV19
J: TRBJ2-2
size: -
D: -
DNA: TGTGCCAGTAGGCTTAGACAGTCCTTAGGAACCGGGGAGCTGTTTTTT
CDR3: CASRLRQSLGTGELFF

length: 13
V: TRBV7-2
J: TRBJ1-2
size: once
D: -
DNA: TGTGCCAGCAGCTCGTGGTCGGGCGAGGGCTACACCTTC
CDR3: CASSSWSGEGYTF

length: 15
V: TRBV5-1
J: TRBJ2-2
size: -
D: -
DNA: TGCGCCAGCAGCCAAATGACTGGGGAGACCGGGGAGCTGTTTTTT
CDR3: CASSQMTGETGELFF

length: 14
V: TRBV6-6
J: TRBJ2-2
size: -
D: -
DNA: TGTGCCAGCAAGGGCGGACCGAACACCGGGGAGCTGTTTTTT
CDR3: CASKGGPNTGELFF

length: 14
V: TRBV28
J: TRBJ1-1
size: once
D: -
DNA: TGTGCCAGCAGTTCTTCAGGGATGAGCACTGAAGCTTTCTTT
CDR3: CASSSSGMSTEAFF

length: 14
V: TRBV28
J: TRBJ1-2
size: -
D: TRBD1
DNA: TGTGCCAGCAGCTGGGGGACAGGGGTTGACGGCTACACCTTC
CDR3: CASSWGTGVDGYTF

length: 13
V: TRBV19
J: TRBJ2-2
size: few
D: -
DNA: TGTGCCAGTACGTCCCCGAACACCGGGGAGCTGTTTTTT
CDR3: CASTSPNTGELFF

length: 14
V: TRBV10-1
J: TRBJ2-7
size: -
D: -
DNA: TGCGCCAGCAGTGAGTCAGGGGGTCGGGGCGAGCAGTACTTC
CDR3: CASSESGGRGEQYF

length: 14
V: TRBV14
J: TRBJ1-1
size: -
D: TRBD1
DNA: TGTGCCAGCAGCCAAGGGCGGACAGGGCTTGAAGCTTTCTTT
CDR3: CASSQGRTGLEAFF

length: 13
V: TRBV19
J: TRBJ2-1
size: -
D: -
DNA: TGTGCCAGTAGTATAGCCCCGGGCAGTGAGCAGTTCTTC
CDR3: CASSIAPGSEQFF

length: 14
V: TRBV18
J: TRBJ1-1
size: -
D: TRBD1
DNA: TGTGCCAGCTCAGCCGACAGGGAGGGGACTGAAGCTTTCTTT
CDR3: CASSADREGTEAFF

length: 15
V: TRBV2
J: TRBJ1-2
size: -
D: -
DNA: TGTGCCAGCAGCTCACAGGGCCGCGCAGGCTATGGCTACACCTTC
CDR3: CASSSQGRAGYGYTF

length: 14
V: TRBV10-3
J: TRBJ1-1
size: -
D: TRBD1
DNA: TGTGCCATCCAGCAGGGGGCTCTGAACACTGAAGCTTTCTTT
CDR3: CAIQQGALNTEAFF

length: 15
V: TRBV9
J: TRBJ2-3
size: -
D: -
DNA: TGTGCCAGCAGCCTAGCGGACAGGGTGAGGGATACGCAGTATTTT
CDR3: CASSLADRVRDTQYF

length: 11
V: TRBV2
J: TRBJ2-7
size: -
D: -
DNA: TGTGCCAGCAGTCGGACTGGAGAGCAGTACTTC
CDR3: CASSRTGEQYF

length: 15
V: TRBV25-1
J: TRBJ2-6
size: -
D: -
DNA: TGTGCCAGCAGTGACCCCCCCTCTGGGGCCAACGTCCTGACTTTC
CDR3: CASSDPPSGANVLTF

length: 18
V: TRBV18
J: TRBJ2-6
size: -
D: TRBD1
DNA: TGTGCCAGCTCACCCACGACAGGGGGCGCAGGTGGGGCCAACGTCCTGACTTTC
CDR3: CASSPTTGGAGGANVLTF

length: 15
V: TRBV6-5
J: TRBJ2-1
size: -
D: TRBD2
DNA: TGTGCCAGCAGTCCCATAGCGGGATACTACAATGAGCAGTTCTTC
CDR3: CASSPIAGYYNEQFF

length: 15
V: TRBV7-2
J: TRBJ2-1
size: -
D: -
DNA: TGTGCCAGCAGCCCCGCCGGGACTCCTTACAATGAGCAGTTCTTC
CDR3: CASSPAGTPYNEQFF

length: 14
V: TRBV5-1
J: TRBJ2-1
size: -
D: TRBD1
DNA: TGCGCCAGCAGCGCTACCGGGACAGGGGATGAGCAGTTCTTC
CDR3: CASSATGTGDEQFF

length: 13
V: TRBV27
J: TRBJ2-7
size: -
D: -
DNA: TGTGCCAGCAGTCCCCCGGGGGTATACGAGCAGTACTTC
CDR3: CASSPPGVYEQYF

length: 15
V: TRBV18
J: TRBJ2-3
size: -
D: TRBD2
DNA: TGTGCCAGCTCACCAAATGGCGGGAGACCAGATACGCAGTATTTT
CDR3: CASSPNGGRPDTQYF

length: 11
V: TRBV2
J: TRBJ1-2
size: -
D: -
DNA: TGTGCCAGCATGCGGGCTAGGGGCTACACCTTC
CDR3: CASMRARGYTF

length: 14
V: TRBV10-1
J: TRBJ1-1
size: -
D: -
DNA: TGCGCCAGCAGTGAGTCGGACATCAGGCCTGAAGCTTTCTTT
CDR3: CASSESDIRPEAFF

length: 15
V: TRBV19
J: TRBJ2-7
size: -
D: TRBD1
DNA: TGTGCCAGTAGTATAGACGGACAGGGGCCCTACGAGCAGTACTTC
CDR3: CASSIDGQGPYEQYF

length: 18
V: TRBV4-1
J: TRBJ2-1
size: few
D: TRBD1
DNA: TGCGCCAGCAGCCAAGTGGCCGGGACAGGGGTATCCTACAATGAGCAGTTCTTC
CDR3: CASSQVAGTGVSYNEQFF

length: 16
V: TRBV4-2
J: TRBJ2-5
size: -
D: TRBD2
DNA: TGTGCCAGCAGCCCGATACCTCGGGGGGGCGAATATTCCCAGTACTTC
CDR3: CASSPIPRGGEYSQYF

length: 15
V: TRBV5-5
J: TRBJ1-2
size: -
D: -
DNA: TGTGCCAGCAGCTTGTTGGGCAGCTTAAGCTATGGCTACACCTTC
CDR3: CASSLLGSLSYGYTF

length: 14
V: TRBV2
J: TRBJ1-4
size: -
D: -
DNA: TGTGCCAGCAGTTTACAGTTAACTAATGAAAAACTGTTTTTT
CDR3: CASSLQLTNEKLFF